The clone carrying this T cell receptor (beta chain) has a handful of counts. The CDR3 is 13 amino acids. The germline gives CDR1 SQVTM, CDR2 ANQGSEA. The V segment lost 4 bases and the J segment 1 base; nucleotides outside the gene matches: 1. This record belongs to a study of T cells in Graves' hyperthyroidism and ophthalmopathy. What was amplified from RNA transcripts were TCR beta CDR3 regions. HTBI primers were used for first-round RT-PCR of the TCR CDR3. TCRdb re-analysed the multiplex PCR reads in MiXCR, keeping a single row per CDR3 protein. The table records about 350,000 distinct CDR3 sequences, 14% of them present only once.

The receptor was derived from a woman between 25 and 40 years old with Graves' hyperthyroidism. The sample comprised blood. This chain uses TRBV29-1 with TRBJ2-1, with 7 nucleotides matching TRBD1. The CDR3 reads CSVARGSYNEQFF. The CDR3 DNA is TGCAGCGTTGCCAGGGGGTCCTACAATGAGCAGTTCTTC.